This T cell receptor (beta chain) was retrieved from a study of blood T cell repertoires in COVID-19. This CDR3 contains 13 residues. The germline gives CDR1 SQVTM, CDR2 ANQGSEA. V was pared by 6 bases and J by 7 bases, with 5 bases of the junction left unmatched. Clones were read by immunoSEQ multiplex PCR, and TCRdb kept only the in-frame ones, dropping some. The sample yields a few hundred thousand clones, around 90% seen once. This clonotype was sampled from a man between 35 and 55 years old with acute or convalescent COVID-19. V is TRBV29-1 and J is TRBJ1-6; 8 bases fit TRBD1. Sample: peripheral blood. CDR3 nucleotide sequence: TGCAGCGTATCGGACAGGGCCAATTCACCCCTCCACTTT. This codes for CSVSDRANSPLHF.